Given below is one T cell receptor beta chain in context. Its target antigen remains unknown. No qualities accompany the bases; no much larger clone lies one base away. Libraries were constructed by 5' RACE. This sample was sequenced with an Illumina HiSeq 2500. A second roughly 6 to 11 cycle PCR used a sample-barcoded 5' primer and a J-beta primer mix. Each TCR beta cDNA molecule received a unique molecular identifier from a template-switch 5' adaptor carrying 12 random nucleotides. Each sample yielded at least 3 million CDR3-containing paired-end reads. The Mint cDNA synthesis kit, primed by a TRBC-specific oligonucleotide, was used to synthesize first-strand cDNA from all RNA. After uracil-DNA glycosylase treatment, a first 18-cycle PCR used universal primers M1SS and BC2_uni_R on all cDNA. As for the original processing: Each sample was normalized by randomly selecting 1 million high-quality reads, each carrying a distinct molecular identifier. Instead of being binned into consensus sequences, reads with shared molecular identifiers were discarded. CDR3 identification, clonotype clustering and error correction used MiTCR with a Q25 quality threshold and the strictest error-elimination algorithm. Lower-bound total TCR beta diversity was estimated with a nonparametric unseen species model using Euler transformation. TCRdb reran the public reads through fastp at Q25 and MiXCR, keeping productive beta chains. For every CDR3 protein sequence, its rows merge into one entry that carries the most common genes and DNA. The V and J calls here are based on TCRdb, not the publication. This sample lists around 750,000 distinct CDR3 sequences; 50% to 65% were detected once. The top ten clones comprise about 38% of the sample.

The roughly 39 donors, aged about 6 to 90 years, were systemically healthy Caucasian individuals from Russia. Roughly 10 milliliters of peripheral blood were drawn from each donor into EDTA-treated Vacutainer tubes. PBMCs were isolated by Ficoll-Paque density-gradient centrifugation, with at least 7 million obtained per sample. Total RNA, at least 6 micrograms per sample, was extracted from PBMCs with Trizol reagent. For every donor, flow cytometry on a PBMC aliquot measured the percentage of naive CD45RAhigh/CD27high T cells. The data belong to a study of blood T cells in healthy people across ages (dated by TCRdb to 2014 to 2015). Regarding the study in general: Template switching captured roughly one uniquely barcoded TCR beta cDNA molecule per two T cells in model experiments. The study measured age-related changes in TCR beta repertoire diversity using deep sequencing normalized with unique cDNA molecular identifiers. The donors were divided into four age groups: young (average approximately 15 years), middle-aged (about 40), aged (about 62) and long-lived (roughly 86). To avoid experimental bias, donors of different ages were distributed randomly across sequencing lanes. For two donors (one aged 18 to 29 and one aged 80 or older), the study analyzed two additional independent replicas of 1 million unique cDNA reads from the same blood draw.

What the work shows at the level of the full study, not this receptor alone: Since profiling was done on bulk unsorted PBMCs, naive and antigen-experienced compartments could not be conclusively compared. Observed TCR beta diversity per million T cells fell roughly linearly with age, and a significant reduction was already apparent by age around 40. Estimates of total diversity based on one million sequenced T cells were considered lower bounds and underestimates. Compared with the aged group, more naive CD4+ T cells, fewer expanded clones and increased TCR diversity were shown by the long-lived group, suggesting age selection. The CMV infection status of donors was not known, potentially confounding age-related changes in expanded clonotypes. The percentage of naive T cells measured by flow cytometry correlated strongly with observed TCR beta diversity.

The CDR3 numbers 18 residues from cysteine through phenylalanine. Kept here is only the CDR3 DNA, which spans 54 bases and is read in frame from base 1. Based on the germline V gene (reference sequence), the CDR1 and CDR2 sequences are LGHDT and YNNKEL. Trimmed from V: 0 bases; trimmed from J: 0 bases; junction bases lacking a gene match: 5. Input material: blood. The sequence joins TRBV3-1 to TRBJ2-6, with TRBD2 identical over 7 junction bases. This clonotype originated in a man older than 75 in good health. At the DNA level, the sequence is TGTGCCAGCAGCCAAGATGCAGCGGGAAGCTCTGGGGCCAACGTCCTGACTTTC. The resulting protein is CASSQDAAGSSGANVLTF.